The next 9 T cell receptor beta chains were all read from a single sample in a study of read filtering for tumor transcriptome and immune sequencing. Molecular barcoded adaptors covering alpha/delta and beta/gamma chains were used on about 390 ng RNA. TCRdb used MiXCR to reprocess the reads, holding one entry per CDR3 protein. The repertoire holds around 50,000 distinct CDR3 sequences, with 20% to 25% as singletons. Sample: a population of CD138-negative cells sorted from bone marrow. These receptors were obtained from a donor aged 40 or older with multiple myeloma.

About this clonotype: This could be a read error, since a much larger clone is one nucleotide away. The chain recombines TRBV3-1 with TRBJ2-3, with a weak D call TRBD1 (5 bases). The germline V gene has CDR1 LGHDT and CDR2 YNNKEL (reference sequence). The CDR3 has 14 residues. The CDR3 loop is CASSQVWQTDTRYF. The CDR3 nucleotides read TGTGCCAGCAGCCAAGTATGGCAGACAGATACGCGGTATTTT.

Ten or more counts support this clonotype. The chain joins TRBV11-3 to TRBJ2-7; TRBD2 matches at 12 bases. Germline V gene lookup returns CDR1 SGHNT and CDR2 YENEEA. The CDR3 spans 15 residues. The V and J ends lost 4 bases and 0 bases, in that order; junction bases with no gene match: 1. For the CDR3, the DNA is TGTGCCAGCAGCTCGACTAGCGGGAGCTCCTACGAGCAGTACTTC. Translated: CASSSTSGSSYEQYF.

In this sample, this clonotype turned up many times. The rearrangement joins TRBV27 to TRBJ1-1; a weak D match, TRBD1 (5 bases). The CDR3 loop spans 14 amino acids. From germline, CDR1 is MNHEY and CDR2 SMNVEV (reference sequence). V lost 0 bases, J lost 10 bases, and 15 bases lay in between. CDR3 loop: CASSLSAGTIGAFF. The CDR3 region has the DNA TGTGCCAGCAGTTTATCGGCAGGGACGATCGGAGCTTTCTTT.

This clonotype was seen at least ten times. The chain is built from TRBV2 and TRBJ2-7, with a possible D match to TRBD1 (5 bases). Germline V gives CDR1 SNHLY, CDR2 FYNNEI. V was shortened by 4 bases and J by 0 bases, with 10 bases between the two germline ends. The CDR3 has 14 residues. Here the CDR3 reads CASSGGSLSYEQYF. The CDR3 DNA reads as TGTGCCAGCAGTGGGGGCTCCCTCTCCTACGAGCAGTACTTC.

Note on this clonotype: A much larger clone is a single base away; this may be a read error. The chain has TRBV28 and TRBJ2-7; D might be TRBD1 (5 bases). Germline assignment: CDR1 MDHEN and CDR2 SYDVKM. The CDR3 runs to 14 residues. This CDR3 reads CASGLWGRAYEQYF. The CDR3 DNA is TGTGCCAGCGGTTTATGGGGCCGAGCCTACGAGCAGTACTTC. Combining the CDR3 with reference TRBV28 and TRBJ2-7 gives the whole variable domain DVKVTQSSRYLVKRTGEKVFLECVQDMDHENMFWYRQDPGLGLRLIYFSYDVKMKEKGDIPEGYSVSREKKERFSLILESASTNQTSMYLCASGLWGRAYEQYFGPGTRLTVT.

This clonotype was seen many times. The chain employs TRBV7-3 and TRBJ2-1; the D gene is possibly TRBD2 (6 bases). The CDR3 spans 16 residues. Germline CDR1 is SGHTA and CDR2 is FQGTGA. The germline V and J ends were trimmed by 5 bases and 4 bases, with 18 bases remaining between them. CDR3 loop: CASSPSAGGVYNEQFF. The CDR3 nucleotides read TGTGCCAGCAGCCCGTCAGCGGGTGGCGTATACAATGAGCAGTTCTTC.

To note about this clonotype: A much larger clone differs from this one at a single base, so this may be a read error. This chain joins TRBV5-1 and TRBJ2-1; a possible D gene is TRBD1 (6 bases). Germline CDR1 is SGHRS and CDR2 is YFSETQ. V lost 2 bases and J lost 5, with 8 bases in between. The CDR3 covers 13 residues. The CDR3 DNA reads as TGCGCCAGCAGCTTCGGACAGCACAATGAGCAGTTCTTC. Its protein product is CASSFGQHNEQFF.

Comment on this clonotype: This could be a read error, since a much larger clone is one nucleotide away. The chain combines TRBV12-3 or TRBV12-4 with TRBJ1-5; no clear D gene. V lost 4 bases and J lost 0, with 7 bases in between. CDR3 length equals 14 residues. In DNA, the CDR3 is TGTGCCAGCAGTTCCCGTGCTAGCAATCAGCCCCAGCATTTT. Translated: CASSSRASNQPQHF.

Regarding this clonotype: A much larger clone differs from this one at a single base, so this may be a read error. J is TRBJ1-5 and V is TRBV20-1; D unresolved. CDR3 length: 13 residues. The V and J ends lost 7 bases and 2 bases respectively, with 12 bases between them. Germline loops: CDR1 DFQATT, CDR2 SNEGSKA (reference sequence). The CDR3 region is CSDRKDGNQPQHF. The CDR3, as DNA: TGCAGTGATCGAAAGGACGGCAATCAGCCCCAGCATTTT.